The entry below describes one T cell receptor beta chain. The V and J ends lost 3 bases and 5 bases, in that order; junction bases with no gene match: 6. The germline V gene has CDR1 SEHNR and CDR2 FQNEAQ (reference sequence). CDR3 length: 14 residues. The assay was immunoSEQ multiplex PCR, and TCRdb's table has in-frame clones only and misses some. The data hold 75,000 to 85,000 clones, with 80% to 90% observed a single time. This entry comes from a study of technical replicates of blood from a handful of donors. This receptor was taken from a human donor in good health. Some clones in this sample may be carry-over from other donors' samples. The sequenced material came from PBMCs. V is TRBV7-9 and J is TRBJ1-1, with 7 positions matching TRBD1. The CDR3 region is CASSLHQTGTEAFF. As DNA, the CDR3 is TGTGCCAGCAGCTTGCATCAGACAGGGACTGAAGCTTTCTTT.